These T cell receptor beta chains were read from a single sample in a study of blood T cells in healthy people across ages. MiXCR was run by TCRdb on the 5' RACE reads, yielding one entry per CDR3 protein. Of 1.5 million to 2 million distinct CDR3 sequences in the sample, 40% to 55% were seen once. The sequencing input was blood. The receptors were gathered from a woman aged 40 to 50 in good health. CDR3s include the opening cysteine and the closing phenylalanine or tryptophan. D genes are given only for firm matches. Only part of the rows carry a size: once, few, many, or a class if the clone is expanded.

CASKIGSRGLINYGYTF,TGTGCCAGCAAAATAGGGAGCAGGGGACTTATAAACTATGGCTACACCTTC,TRBV28,TRBJ1-2,NA,NA
CSVWPAGASTDTQYF,TGCAGTGTATGGCCAGCGGGGGCCAGCACAGATACGCAGTATTTT,TRBV20-1,TRBJ2-3,TRBD2,few
CSARFETTYNEQFF,TGCAGTGCTAGGTTCGAGACTACCTACAATGAGCAGTTCTTC,TRBV20-1,TRBJ2-1,NA,NA
CASSLSGHSYEQYF,TGTGCCAGCAGTTTATCTGGACACTCCTACGAGCAGTACTTC,TRBV27,TRBJ2-7,NA,NA
CASSRGTEKNIQYF,TGCGCCAGTTCGAGGGGGACAGAGAAAAACATTCAGTACTTC,TRBV10-2,TRBJ2-4,TRBD1,once
CASSLVGVISSYEQYF,TGTGCCAGCAGCTTAGTCGGGGTAATTAGCTCCTACGAGCAGTACTTC,TRBV7-2,TRBJ2-7,NA,NA
CSASPGTDYGYTF,TGCAGTGCCAGCCCCGGGACAGACTATGGCTACACCTTC,TRBV20-1,TRBJ1-2,TRBD1,NA
CASSLGQNSGANVLTF,TGCGCCAGCAGCTTGGGACAGAACTCTGGGGCCAACGTCCTGACTTTC,TRBV5-1,TRBJ2-6,NA,many
CSARWTGQNEQYF,TGCAGTGCTAGGTGGACAGGGCAAAACGAGCAGTACTTC,TRBV20-1,TRBJ2-7,TRBD1,few
CASSTSTYEQYF,TGTGCCAGCAGCACCTCAACCTACGAGCAGTACTTC,TRBV27,TRBJ2-7,NA,NA
CASSQQDSGETQYF,TGCGCCAGCAGCCAACAAGACAGCGGGGAGACCCAGTACTTC,TRBV4-3,TRBJ2-5,NA,few
CASSLLAGGAVDTQYF,TGTGCCAGCAGCTTATTAGCGGGGGGGGCCGTAGATACGCAGTATTTT,TRBV7-2,TRBJ2-3,TRBD2,NA
CASSQDPGRLYEQYF,TGCGCCAGCAGCCAGGACCCGGGACGCCTCTACGAGCAGTACTTC,TRBV4-1,TRBJ2-7,NA,few
CASSWGWNTDTQYF,TGTGCCAGCAGTTGGGGGTGGAACACAGATACGCAGTATTTT,TRBV28,TRBJ2-3,NA,NA
CASNDRSSSYEQYF,TGTGCCAGCAACGACAGGTCGAGCTCCTACGAGCAGTACTTC,TRBV6-5,TRBJ2-7,NA,NA
CASRGTGDSGSYGYTF,TGTGCCAGCAGAGGGACAGGGGATTCAGGTAGCTATGGCTACACCTTC,TRBV14,TRBJ1-2,TRBD1,once
CATSDLGAESGANVLTF,TGTGCCACCAGTGATTTGGGGGCAGAGTCTGGGGCCAACGTCCTGACTTTC,TRBV24-1,TRBJ2-6,NA,NA
CASTLLGGFYYGYTF,TGTGCCAGCACCCTCTTAGGTGGATTTTACTATGGCTACACCTTC,TRBV6-6,TRBJ1-2,NA,NA
CASSQASGTDDYEQYF,TGCGCCAGCAGCCAAGCATCCGGGACAGACGATTACGAGCAGTACTTC,TRBV4-1,TRBJ2-7,TRBD1,NA
CASSLEGNEQYF,TGTGCCAGCAGTTTAGAGGGGAACGAGCAGTACTTC,TRBV5-1,TRBJ2-7,NA,many
CASSDSTALLTPLHF,TGTGCCAGCAGCGACTCGACAGCCTTACTAACACCCCTCCACTTT,TRBV9,TRBJ1-6,NA,NA
CSANSLMTGTYEQYF,TGCAGTGCTAACTCCCTGATGACAGGGACCTACGAGCAGTACTTC,TRBV20-1,TRBJ2-7,TRBD1,NA
CSVNSGGNEQFF,TGCAGCGTCAATAGCGGGGGGAATGAGCAGTTCTTC,TRBV29-1,TRBJ2-1,TRBD2,many
CASRTGSVEKLFF,TGTGCCAGTCGGACAGGCTCCGTCGAAAAACTGTTTTTT,TRBV2,TRBJ1-4,TRBD1,NA
CASTDRGRTDTQYF,TGTGCCAGCACGGACAGGGGACGCACAGATACGCAGTATTTT,TRBV6-2/TRBV6-3,TRBJ2-3,TRBD1,NA
CSARRIREGEQYF,TGCAGTGCTAGGCGCATCCGGGAGGGCGAGCAGTACTTC,TRBV20-1,TRBJ2-7,TRBD2,NA
CASSQETHRREKLFF,TGTGCCAGCAGCCAAGAGACCCATAGGAGGGAAAAACTGTTTTTT,TRBV3-1,TRBJ1-4,NA,NA
CATSKTAGTGTEQYF,TGTGCCACCAGCAAGACCGCCGGGACAGGGACCGAGCAGTACTTC,TRBV15,TRBJ2-7,TRBD1,NA
CASSSEQGKETQYF,TGTGCCAGCAGCTCCGAACAGGGTAAAGAGACCCAGTACTTC,TRBV11-1,TRBJ2-5,NA,NA
CASSLRQGVYYEQYF,TGTGCCAGCAGTTTACGACAGGGGGTGTACTACGAGCAGTACTTC,TRBV28,TRBJ2-7,TRBD1,NA
CASSHQRVGRPHYGYTF,TGTGCCAGCAGCCACCAGAGGGTGGGACGGCCTCACTATGGCTACACCTTC,TRBV6-6,TRBJ1-2,NA,once